This entry is about one T cell receptor (beta chain). No antigen is known for it. The isolated RNA, all of it, was reverse transcribed, so expressed TCRB transcripts were what got sequenced. The table came from immunoSEQ multiplex PCR; TCRdb's copy has only in-frame clones and leaves some out. This sample has some 900,000 clones, with roughly 16% found just once. Using CD45RO/CCR7/CD25/CD127/CD95/CD27, CD4+ naive, central memory, regulatory and stem cell-like memory cells were sorted. The source of the sample is a study of beta chain features in type 1 diabetes. Notes on the study in general: Within patients, naive, central memory and Treg TCRB repertoires seemed more similar than within healthy donors. When VDJ junctions were examined, type 1 diabetes patients showed fewer insertions and more deletions.

Trimming took 6 bases from V and 6 from J, leaving 9 bases between them. This CDR3 region has 11 residues. Per the germline V gene, CDR1 is MNHEY and CDR2 is SVGAGI. The chain links TRBV6-5 to TRBJ2-7, with TRBD2 as a possible D gene (5 bases). The TCR was taken from a young woman in good health. Specimen: naive CD4+ T cells from blood. The CDR3 spells CASSGVVEQYF. In DNA, the CDR3 is TGTGCCAGCAGCGGGGTGGTCGAGCAGTACTTC.